A selection of T cell receptor beta chains follows, all from one sample in a study of graft-versus-host responses after intestinal transplantation. Using immunoSEQ multiplex PCR, the repertoire was profiled, and TCRdb retains in-frame clones only, with some absent. The data show 43,000 or so clones, over 85% seen once. The source was PBMCs, collected approximately 350 days after intestinal transplant. The receptors originated from a human patient who received an intestinal transplant, so some T cells may come from the graft donor. The CDR3 runs from the conserved cysteine through the conserved F or W. The D gene is left open where the match is weak. Some rows have no size entry. The others give once, few or many, or a class for an expanded clone.

j_call,clone_size,d_call,v_call,cdr3_aa,cdr3_nt
TRBJ1-5,-,-,TRBV5-1,CASSLGVGNQPQHF,TGCGCCAGCAGCTTGGGGGTAGGCAATCAGCCCCAGCATTTT
TRBJ1-6,-,-,TRBV9,CASSVASDRILSPLHF,TGTGCCAGCAGCGTCGCCTCTGACAGGATCCTATCACCCCTCCACTTT
TRBJ1-5,few,TRBD1,TRBV6-5,CASSYGRGHNQPQHF,TGTGCCAGCAGTTACGGCAGGGGGCACAATCAGCCCCAGCATTTT
TRBJ2-1,once,TRBD2,TRBV13,CASSGTSGGESSYNEQFF,TGTGCCAGCAGCGGGACTAGCGGGGGAGAAAGCTCCTACAATGAGCAGTTCTTC
TRBJ2-1,-,TRBD1,TRBV2,CASSDITGGVEQFF,TGTGCCAGCAGTGACATTACAGGGGGCGTAGAGCAGTTCTTC
TRBJ2-1,-,-,TRBV7-6,CASGVRPYNEQFF,TGTGCCAGCGGCGTCCGACCCTACAATGAGCAGTTCTTC
TRBJ2-3,-,-,TRBV10-3,CAIRTGRTDTQYF,TGTGCCATCCGGACCGGTCGCACAGATACGCAGTATTTT
TRBJ2-7,-,-,TRBV7-6,CASSPVGGLEQYF,TGTGCCAGCAGCCCCGTGGGGGGTCTCGAGCAGTACTTC
TRBJ2-1,-,-,TRBV9,CASSVASPSSYNEQFF,TGTGCCAGCAGCGTAGCTAGTCCGAGCTCCTACAATGAGCAGTTCTTC
TRBJ1-5,-,-,TRBV18,CASSPPSAGGFNQPQHF,TGTGCCAGCTCACCACCGTCGGCAGGTGGGTTCAATCAGCCCCAGCATTTT
TRBJ1-5,-,TRBD1,TRBV4-1,CASSQAGQGISNQPQHF,TGCGCCAGCAGCCAAGCTGGACAGGGGATCAGCAATCAGCCCCAGCATTTT
TRBJ1-2,-,-,TRBV9,CASSAKRTAPLNYGYTF,TGTGCCAGCAGCGCAAAACGGACAGCCCCACTTAACTATGGCTACACCTTC
TRBJ1-1,-,TRBD1,TRBV4-1,CASSHRTGGEAFF,TGCGCCAGCAGCCACCGGACAGGGGGTGAAGCTTTCTTT
TRBJ2-1,-,-,TRBV18,CASSPEQGDYNEQFF,TGTGCCAGCTCACCCGAACAGGGCGACTACAATGAGCAGTTCTTC
TRBJ1-1,-,-,TRBV6-5,CASSYSPYTEAFF,TGTGCCAGCAGTTACTCGCCCTACACTGAAGCTTTCTTT
TRBJ2-5,-,TRBD1,TRBV19,CASSRQGGETQYF,TGTGCCAGTAGTAGACAGGGGGGGGAGACCCAGTACTTC
TRBJ1-1,-,-,TRBV11-3,CASSSTGEFAEAFF,TGTGCCAGCAGCTCCACTGGGGAGTTCGCTGAAGCTTTCTTT
TRBJ1-5,once,-,TRBV4-1,CASSQEGGASQPQHF,TGCGCCAGCAGCCAAGAGGGAGGGGCTAGTCAGCCCCAGCATTTT
TRBJ2-3,-,TRBD2,TRBV5-6,CASSFYTSGRGTDTQYF,TGTGCCAGCAGCTTTTACACTAGCGGGAGGGGGACAGATACGCAGTATTTT
TRBJ2-1,once,-,TRBV6-1,CATQTSLVYHQFF,TGTGCCACCCAGACTAGTCTCGTTTATCATCAGTTCTTC
TRBJ1-1,-,-,TRBV5-1,CASSLIAPGEVGTEAFF,TGCGCCAGCAGCTTGATTGCCCCCGGGGAAGTGGGGACTGAAGCTTTCTTT
TRBJ2-1,-,-,TRBV15,CATSSYGSGFFSQSYNEQFF,TGTGCCACCAGCAGCTACGGGAGTGGGTTCTTTAGCCAGTCCTACAATGAGCAGTTCTTC
TRBJ2-2,few,TRBD1,TRBV5-4,CASSQGTGGYWNTGELFF,TGTGCCAGCAGCCAGGGGACAGGGGGCTACTGGAACACCGGGGAGCTGTTTTTT
TRBJ1-2,-,-,TRBV5-6,CAFGANYGYTF,TGTGCCTTCGGTGCTAACTATGGCTACACCTTC
TRBJ2-3,-,TRBD2,TRBV19,CASRSLAGEYTDTQYF,TGTGCCAGTAGATCCCTAGCGGGGGAATACACAGATACGCAGTATTTT